This T cell receptor (beta chain) was observed in a study of blood T cells in healthy people across ages. A second roughly 6 to 11 cycle PCR used barcoded and J-beta primers. TCRdb re-analysed the 5' RACE reads in MiXCR, keeping a single row per CDR3 protein. The top ten clones hold 25% to 35% of a sample with 700,000 or so distinct CDR3 sequences, 40% to 45% of them seen once. Germline CDR1 reads SEHNR; CDR2 reads FQNEAQ (reference sequence). With 5 bases removed from V and 6 bases from J, the gap between germline ends came to 14 bases. The CDR3 sequence is 14 residues long. There are many counts of this clonotype.

This TCR was sampled from an elderly man in good health. The material sequenced was blood. V gene TRBV7-9 combines with J gene TRBJ1-5; D ambiguous. Here the CDR3 reads CASSPTGKSQPQHF. CDR3 DNA: TGTGCCAGCAGCCCGACCGGAAAAAGTCAGCCCCAGCATTTT.